This TCR beta chain comes out of a study of blood T cells in healthy people across ages. Whole-study findings and limits: Naive T cell percentage by flow cytometry tracked strongly with beta diversity.

Germline lookup yields CDR1 SGHTA and CDR2 FQGNSA. The CDR3 spans 17 residues. Trimming shortened V by 5 bases and J by 2 bases, and 18 bases separated the two germline ends. With a J-beta primer mix and a sample-barcoded 5' primer, a second PCR ran roughly 7 to 11 cycles. One entry per CDR3 protein, called by TCRdb with MiXCR from the 5' RACE reads. The table includes roughly 700,000 distinct CDR3 sequences, 49% detected once. In this sample, this clonotype turned up a few times. Its antigen is not identified. Per-sample PBMC isolation yielded at least 6.5 million cells. Total RNA was extracted at no less than 5.5 micrograms per sample.

The chain recombines TRBV7-2 with TRBJ1-4, with TRBD1 as a possible D gene (5 bases). The sample consisted of blood. This receptor was taken from a woman aged 55-70 years in good health. The CDR3 reads CASSRMWGLGTNEKLFF. As DNA, the CDR3 is TGTGCCAGCAGCCGGATGTGGGGACTCGGGACTAATGAAAAACTGTTTTTT.